This is a list of T cell receptor beta chains from one sample in a study of identifying expanded T cells in peripheral blood. Assay: immunoSEQ multiplex PCR; the TCRdb copy retains only in-frame clones and omits some. In the table there are 100,000 to 150,000 clones, less than 90% of which are singletons. Sequenced sample: blood. The receptor source for this set is a person aged 18 to 75 in good health. Both conserved end residues are part of each CDR3. D genes are given only for firm matches.

>TRBD1|TRBJ1-2|15|TRBV28
CASSPNDRGPWGYTF
>TRBD1|TRBJ2-1|15|TRBV2
CASSSLRDRGDEQFF
>-|TRBJ1-4|15|TRBV5-1
CASSFLQGRGEKLFF
>TRBD2|TRBJ2-5|14|TRBV28
CASSSAGVVGTQYF
>TRBD1|TRBJ2-7|14|TRBV2
CAGNGQGAVYEQYF
>-|TRBJ1-1|14|TRBV25-1
CASSDNLGSTEAFF
>-|TRBJ1-4|16|TRBV14
CASSQESGRVGEKLFF
>TRBD2|TRBJ2-1|15|TRBV18
CASSPRLAGGNEQFF
>TRBD2|TRBJ2-1|16|TRBV18
CASSIRLAGQVFEQFF
>TRBD2|TRBJ2-1|16|TRBV11-3
CASSSEGTSGRDEQFF
>TRBD2|TRBJ2-7|15|TRBV18
CASSPGTSGDYEQYF
>TRBD1|TRBJ1-4|15|TRBV25-1
CASSARDSQGEKLFF
>TRBD1|TRBJ1-5|15|TRBV18
CASSPERQGFQPQHF
>-|TRBJ2-7|13|TRBV14
CASSPGHTYEQYF
>-|TRBJ2-5|14|TRBV19
CASGPVPSGETQYF
>-|TRBJ1-4|15|TRBV5-1
CASSLADSFNEKLFF
>-|TRBJ2-1|15|TRBV6-1
CASSADAGSYNEQFF
>-|TRBJ2-7|12|TRBV21-1
CASSLRIREQYF
>TRBD1|TRBJ2-1|13|TRBV2
CASTYQGADEQFF
>TRBD1|TRBJ1-5|13|TRBV7-9
CASQGGGNQPQHF
>TRBD1|TRBJ2-2|16|TRBV5-1
CASSLGDREDTGELFF
>-|TRBJ1-1|13|TRBV7-2
CASSQGRPTEAFF
>-|TRBJ1-6|12|TRBV6-6
CASSPSNSPLHF
>-|TRBJ2-1|13|TRBV7-7
CASSFLRGNEQFF
>-|TRBJ2-7|14|TRBV4-3
CASSPSLARPEQYF
>-|TRBJ2-5|14|TRBV19
CASSIVNSQETQYF
>TRBD2|TRBJ2-3|16|TRBV7-9
CASTFGTGTSKHTQYF
>TRBD1|TRBJ1-4|14|TRBV10-3
CAIREAGGDEKLFF
>TRBD2|TRBJ2-3|18|TRBV11-1
CASSLRPRTSGGADTQYF
>-|TRBJ1-5|14|TRBV7-9
CASSFEGAIQPQHF
>-|TRBJ1-3|14|TRBV27
CASSVNVGGNTIYF
>TRBD1|TRBJ2-7|15|TRBV18
CASSPPGQGSYEQYF
>-|TRBJ1-2|14|TRBV5-1
CASSSGTANYGYTF
>-|TRBJ1-1|14|TRBV4-1
CASRNRAKGTEAFF
>TRBD1|TRBJ2-2|15|TRBV5-6
CASSFRTGATGELFF
>-|TRBJ1-2|16|TRBV19
CASSIEPRRGKAGYTF
>-|TRBJ2-7|17|TRBV30
CAWSVPTSIGTRNEQYF
>-|TRBJ2-3|16|TRBV2
CASIYYTGVPTDTQYF
>TRBD1|TRBJ1-2|17|TRBV19
CASSDPGQLIEKYGYTF
>TRBD1|TRBJ1-3|16|TRBV6-6
CASSSRRQGSGNTIYF
>TRBD2|TRBJ2-5|15|TRBV5-8
CASSLRLAGGETQYF
>TRBD1|TRBJ2-7|15|TRBV27
CASSRNRGLSYEQYF
>-|TRBJ2-3|13|TRBV15
CATSRGEGDTQYF
>TRBD1|TRBJ2-1|13|TRBV29-1
CSVRTGGHNEQFF
>TRBD2|TRBJ2-3|16|TRBV10-1
CASSGSSGSNGDTQYF
>TRBD2|TRBJ2-1|15|TRBV2
CASSVSGRAWDEQFF
>-|TRBJ1-6|15|TRBV11-2
CASSLAMGEGSPLHF
>-|TRBJ1-3|11|TRBV5-1
CASSLDNTIYF
>-|TRBJ1-2|14|TRBV28
CASSQPPNHRGYTF
>TRBD1|TRBJ2-7|15|TRBV23-1
CASSQPGQGTHEQYF
>-|TRBJ2-5|13|TRBV18
CASSPQGIETQYF
>TRBD1|TRBJ1-4|15|TRBV10-3
CAISGTGVTNEKLFF
>-|TRBJ1-5|13|TRBV27
CASSLEGRQPQHF
>TRBD2|TRBJ2-7|15|TRBV7-2
CASSTGLAGSYEQYF